Shown below are 30 T cell receptor beta chains from a single sample sequenced in a study of blood T cells in healthy people across ages. With a J-beta primer mix and a sample-barcoded 5' primer, a second PCR ran roughly 6 to 11 cycles. TCRdb analysed the 5' RACE reads with MiXCR anew, one entry per CDR3 protein. The profile shows about a million distinct CDR3 sequences, roughly half of them singletons. Sequenced: blood. The source is a woman aged 55-70 years in good health.

The rearrangement uses TRBV4-1 and TRBJ2-7; D unclear. The CDR3 loop spans 13 amino acids. Germline CDR1 is MGHRA and CDR2 is YSYEKL. Deletions cut 4 bases from V and 4 bases from J, with 11 bases between. The CDR3 spells CASSPSTAYEQYF. The CDR3, as DNA: TGCGCCAGCAGCCCGTCCACGGCTTACGAGCAGTACTTC.

V and J are TRBV18 and TRBJ2-3; D might be TRBD1 (6 bases). V gave up 6 bases and J gave up 2 bases, with 12 bases separating them. Germline V gene lookup returns CDR1 KGHSH and CDR2 LQKENI. The length of the CDR3 is 14 residues. The CDR3 loop reads CASSSTGPTDTQYF. In DNA form, the CDR3 reads TGTGCCAGCTCTTCGACAGGACCCACAGATACGCAGTATTTT.

The chain employs TRBV20-1 and TRBJ2-5; possibly TRBD1 for D (6 bases). The CDR3 is 13 residues long. Trimming left V 7 bases short and J 4 bases short, with 16 bases between. Germline CDR1 reads DFQATT; CDR2 reads SNEGSKA (reference sequence). The CDR3, as DNA: TGCAGTGAAAACGTCAGGGGTTTAGAGACCCAGTACTTC. Its translation is CSENVRGLETQYF.

The V gene is TRBV12-3 or TRBV12-4, the J gene TRBJ2-7, with 10 bases identical to TRBD1. The CDR3 loop spans 16 amino acids. Trimming took 4 bases from V and 7 from J; bases not matched to a gene: 13. The CDR3 DNA reads as TGTGCCAGCAGTTCCCCGGGACAGGGGTTCGGCAATGAGCAGTACTTC. Protein product: CASSSPGQGFGNEQYF.

The chain carries TRBV6-2 or TRBV6-3 and TRBJ2-3; D remains unclear. Trimming pared 0 bases from V and 4 bases from J, leaving 8 bases between. The germline V gene encodes CDR1 MNHEY and CDR2 SVGEGT. The CDR3 sequence is 14 residues long. CDR3: CASSYSARADTQYF. In DNA, the CDR3 is TGTGCCAGCAGTTACTCGGCTAGAGCAGATACGCAGTATTTT.

To note about this clonotype: One end of the junction does not line up with germline, which may come from a read error. V usage is TRBV7-8 and J usage is TRBJ2-6, with D unresolved. The CDR3 consists of 15 residues. Looked up from germline, CDR1 is SGHVS and CDR2 is FQNEAQ. CDR3 in DNA: TGTGCCGGCAGCTTGATCAGCTCTGGGGCCAACGTCCTGACTTTC. Its protein is CAGSLISSGANVLTF.

The chain is built from TRBV7-9 and TRBJ2-5; D unresolved. The CDR3 length is 14 residues. Trimming took 5 bases from V and 1 from J, leaving 11 bases between them. CDR1 is SEHNR, CDR2 FQNEAQ, per germline (reference sequence). CDR3 nucleotides: TGTGCCAGCAGCCGGAGTGGCGCCCAAGAGACCCAGTACTTC. It encodes CASSRSGAQETQYF.

This rearrangement joins TRBV15 to TRBJ2-3; D might be TRBD2 (6 bases). The germline V and J ends were trimmed by 3 bases and 6 bases, with 13 bases remaining between them. This CDR3 is built from 14 residues. Germline CDR1 and CDR2: LNHNV and YYDKDF (reference sequence). The CDR3 region is CATSRRRGLDTQYF. CDR3 nucleotides: TGTGCCACCAGCAGGAGACGGGGGTTGGATACGCAGTATTTT.

The CDR3 bases are TGCAGTGCTAAAGGGGGCAGCTCTGGGGCCAACGTCCTGACTTTC. This gives the protein CSAKGGSSGANVLTF. This chain uses TRBV20-1 with TRBJ2-6; the match to TRBD1 covers 7 bases. Germline V gene sequence: CDR1 DFQATT, CDR2 SNEGSKA (reference sequence). V lost 4 bases, J lost 0 bases, and 3 bases stayed unmatched. This CDR3 comprises 15 residues.

This sequence joins TRBV4-3 and TRBJ2-5; 9 bases agree with TRBD2. The CDR3 spans 16 residues. In germline, CDR1 is LGHNA, CDR2 YSLEER. The V gene end was trimmed by 4 bases and the J gene end by 1 base; junction bases not matched to a gene: 7. The CDR3 is CASSLRREGCQETQYF. The CDR3 DNA sequence: TGCGCCAGCAGCCTTCGGCGGGAGGGTTGCCAAGAGACCCAGTACTTC.

The chain combines TRBV7-6 with TRBJ2-5; tentatively, D is TRBD1 (6 bases). The last part of the DNA fits TRBJ2-7 better; the J call may be wrong. The germline V gene has CDR1 SGHVS and CDR2 FNYEAQ. This CDR3 has 15 residues. CDR3 coding DNA: TGTGCCAGCAGCTTGATTTCAGGGGAAGGCTACGAGCAGTACTTC. This sequence encodes CASSLISGEGYEQYF.

The chain joins TRBV6-1 to TRBJ2-1, with D maybe TRBD1 (6 bases). The CDR3 has 13 residues. V was pared by 10 bases and J by 0 bases, with 10 bases between. Germline-derived CDR1 and CDR2 are MNHNS and SASEGT. This chain's CDR3 is CATDRRSYNEQFF. For the CDR3, the DNA is TGTGCCACCGACAGGCGCTCCTACAATGAGCAGTTCTTC.

This clonotype has only one observation. This rearrangement joins TRBV28 to TRBJ2-3, with no clear D. The CDR3 runs to 15 residues. Looked up from germline, CDR1 is MDHEN and CDR2 is SYDVKM. Trimming removed 5 bases from V and 2 bases from J, with 14 bases in between. CDR3 loop: CASSPQLVFTDTQYF. CDR3 coding DNA: TGTGCCAGCAGTCCCCAACTCGTTTTCACAGATACGCAGTATTTT.

For this clonotype: Relative to the germline gene, one junction end is altered; a read error may explain this. The chain employs TRBV12-3 or TRBV12-4 and TRBJ2-3; D gene unclear. The CDR3 is 13 residues long. The CDR3 sequence: CASTWVSTDAQYF. The DNA of the CDR3 is TGTGCCAGCACCTGGGTCAGCACAGATGCGCAGTATTTT.

This clonotype was counted only a few times. J is TRBJ2-3 and V is TRBV13; 7 bases are a match to TRBD1. Germline V lookup: CDR1 PRHDT, CDR2 FYEKMQ (reference sequence). After removal of 5 bases from V and 9 bases from J, the junction contained 5 bases not matched to a gene. The CDR3 contains 12 residues. CDR3 bases: TGTGCCAGCAGCCCCCGGACAGGAACGCAGTATTTT. Translated, it gives CASSPRTGTQYF.

V and J are TRBV20-1 and TRBJ2-5; TRBD2 aligns across 12 bases. The J call may be incorrect, as the DNA end agrees better with TRBJ2-1. The CDR3 contains 13 residues. Germline CDR1 is DFQATT and CDR2 is SNEGSKA (reference sequence). This chain's CDR3 is CGMTSGSQETQFF. The CDR3 DNA is TGCGGGATGACTAGCGGGAGCCAAGAGACCCAGTTCTTC.

This clonotype was detected a few times. The chain joins TRBV20-1 to TRBJ2-1; 11 nucleotides line up with TRBD2. Germline trimming cut 6 bases from V and 3 bases from J; bases unmatched to any gene: 13. The CDR3 sequence is 17 residues long. The germline gives CDR1 DFQATT, CDR2 SNEGSKA (reference sequence). The DNA of the CDR3 is TGCAGTGCGCCGAGCACTCAGACTAGCGGGAACTACAATGAGCAGTTCTTC. Amino acids: CSAPSTQTSGNYNEQFF.

This clonotype was seen only a few times. DNA for the CDR3: TGTGCCAGCAGTGCAAAGCCCCTAGGAGTCACCGGGGAGCTGTTTTTT. Protein product: CASSAKPLGVTGELFF. The chain has TRBV25-1 and TRBJ2-2; D call uncertain. CDR1 and CDR2 (germline): MGHDK, SYGVNS. The V end lost 4 bases, the J end lost 4 bases, and 16 bases lay between the germline ends. CDR3 size: 16 residues.

This clonotype was counted once. This chain connects TRBV3-1 to TRBJ2-7; 7 bases agree with TRBD2. J lost 0 bases, V lost 4 bases, and 3 bases had no gene match. The germline V gene has CDR1 LGHDT and CDR2 YNNKEL (reference sequence). CDR3 length: 14 residues. CDR3 sequence (DNA): TGTGCCAGCAGCCGGGGGACTACCTCCTACGAGCAGTACTTC. This codes for CASSRGTTSYEQYF.

This clonotype was seen more than once but under ten times. V and J are TRBV7-9 and TRBJ2-7; D not certain. Germline CDR1 reads SEHNR; CDR2 reads FQNEAQ (reference sequence). The CDR3 covers 14 residues. V gave up 4 bases and J gave up 2 bases, with 12 bases separating them. The CDR3 spells CASSSGRQTYEQYF. The DNA for the CDR3 is TGTGCCAGCAGCTCTGGCCGGCAAACCTACGAGCAGTACTTC.

The V and J genes are TRBV15 and TRBJ2-5, with 7 bases matching TRBD2. The tail of the sequence fits TRBJ2-7 better, so the J call may be wrong. The CDR3 length is 14 residues. Germline V gene sequence: CDR1 LNHNV, CDR2 YYDKDF (reference sequence). The CDR3 protein is CATSWEGRNDEQYF. CDR3 bases: TGTGCCACCAGCTGGGAGGGGAGGAACGACGAGCAGTACTTC.

The rearrangement uses TRBV27 and TRBJ2-3; 12 nucleotides match TRBD2. V was pared by 6 bases and J by 0 bases, with 7 bases of the junction left unmatched. From germline, CDR1 is MNHEY and CDR2 SMNVEV (reference sequence). CDR3 length: 17 amino acids. In DNA form, the CDR3 reads TGTGCCAGCAGAATAACTAGCGGGGGGACTAGCACAGATACGCAGTATTTT. Translated, it gives CASRITSGGTSTDTQYF.

The table lists this clonotype with a few counts. The chain links TRBV4-1 to TRBJ2-7; TRBD2 matches 8 bases. Losses at the gene ends were 3 bases for V and 6 bases for J; bases not matched to a gene: 10. The CDR3 consists of 15 residues. The germline CDR1 and CDR2 sequences are MGHRA and YSYEKL. The CDR3 DNA is TGCGCCAGCAGCCACCCCGGGACTAGAGGGCCCGAGCAGTACTTC. Translated: CASSHPGTRGPEQYF.

CDR3 DNA: TGCAGCGTTGCGGGGGGGAAAAACATTCAGTACTTC. The encoded protein is CSVAGGKNIQYF. The rearrangement links TRBV29-1 to TRBJ2-4; 8 nucleotides align to TRBD2. CDR3 length: 12 amino acids. From germline, CDR1 is SQVTM and CDR2 ANQGSEA. The ends lost 4 bases at V and 4 bases at J; junction bases unmatched: 0. Combining the CDR3 with reference TRBV29-1 and TRBJ2-4 gives the whole variable domain SAVISQKPSRDICQRGTSLTIQCQVDSQVTMMFWYRQQPGQSLTLIATANQGSEATYESGFVIDKFPISRPNLTFSTLTVSNMSPEDSSIYLCSVAGGKNIQYFGAGTRLSVL.

The J gene is TRBJ2-5, the V gene TRBV29-1; TRBD2 agrees at 7 bases. The CDR3 runs to 13 residues. Unmatched junction bases numbered 16, after V lost 7 bases and J lost 11 bases. Germline CDR1 SQVTM, CDR2 ANQGSEA. DNA of the CDR3: TGCAGCGCCCGGGGGGTTGGATACAATGAGCAGTACTTC. Residues: CSARGVGYNEQYF.

This clonotype has just a few counts. The chain carries TRBV3-1 and TRBJ2-3; 8 bases are shared with TRBD2. Germline lookup yields CDR1 LGHDT and CDR2 YNNKEL (reference sequence). The V and J ends lost 3 bases and 1 base, in that order; junction bases with no gene match: 3. The CDR3 length is 15 residues. CDR3 bases: TGTGCCAGCAGCCAGTATAGCGGGGGCACAGATACGCAGTATTTT. Protein product: CASSQYSGGTDTQYF.

A single count supports this clonotype. The rearrangement links TRBV30 to TRBJ1-2, with D unresolved. Trimming left V 1 base short and J 2 bases short, with 5 bases between. Germline V gives CDR1 GTSNPN, CDR2 SVGIG (reference sequence). The CDR3 is made up of 12 amino acids. CDR3 loop: CAWSEINYGYTF. As DNA, the CDR3 is TGTGCCTGGAGTGAAATAAACTATGGCTACACCTTC.

This clonotype was seen only a few times. The chain couples TRBV2 to TRBJ2-3, with TRBD2 as a possible D gene (6 bases). Trimming removed 5 bases at V and 4 bases at J, with 13 bases between. The CDR3 has 14 residues. Germline V gene sequence: CDR1 SNHLY, CDR2 FYNNEI. The CDR3 reads CASSLSGPPDTQYF. The CDR3 bases are TGTGCCAGCAGTCTTAGCGGACCCCCAGATACGCAGTATTTT.

This clonotype was detected a few times. The rearrangement links TRBV6-6 to TRBJ2-3; tentatively, D is TRBD1 (6 bases). The CDR3 contains 14 residues. Trimming pared 5 bases from V and 6 bases from J, leaving 15 bases between. Germline V lookup: CDR1 MNHNY, CDR2 SVGAGI (reference sequence). The CDR3 DNA is TGTGCCAGCAGTCCGGGACACAACCAGGATACGCAGTATTTT. It is translated as CASSPGHNQDTQYF.

This clonotype was picked up one time. The rearrangement joins TRBV29-1 to TRBJ2-1, with D possibly being TRBD1 (5 bases). V gave up 3 bases and J gave up 0 bases, with 18 bases separating them. The germline CDR1 and CDR2 sequences are SQVTM and ANQGSEA. This CDR3 spans 17 amino acids. CDR3 nucleotides: TGCAGCGTTGACTCGCTCAGGGCCCTTAGCTCCTACAATGAGCAGTTCTTC. Translation: CSVDSLRALSSYNEQFF.